Listed here are 6 T cell receptor beta chains from one sample, sequenced in a study of molecular identifiers for immune sequencing clone quantification. TCRdb called the PCR reads again in MiXCR, with one record for every CDR3 protein. The top ten hold about 1.4% of the sample, which has 50,000 to 70,000 distinct CDR3 sequences, approximately 17% seen once. The sample comprised naive CD8+ T cells from blood, with Jurkat cell RNA spiked in. Regarding subset: FACS-sorted CD8+CD4-CCR7+CD45RA+ naive T cells. These receptors were obtained from a human donor in good health. Some libraries in this study had Jurkat cell RNA spiked in.

Details on this clonotype: This may be a read error, as it is one base from a much larger clone. The gene calls are TRBV28 and TRBJ2-7, with no clear D. The CDR3 sequence is 13 residues long. From germline, CDR1 is MDHEN and CDR2 SYDVKM. The DNA of the CDR3 is TGTGCCAGCAGTTTAGACGGCTCCTACGAGCGGTACTTC. This encodes CASSLDGSYERYF.

This clonotype has ten or more counts. The chain couples TRBV6-5 to TRBJ2-7, with 9 bases aligning to TRBD2. Germline V gene sequence: CDR1 MNHEY, CDR2 SVGAGI. The CDR3 extends over 16 amino acids. Unmatched junction bases numbered 6, after V lost 2 bases and J lost 1 base. The CDR3: CASSYDIAGVSYEQYF. The DNA for the CDR3 is TGTGCCAGCAGTTACGACATAGCGGGAGTTTCCTACGAGCAGTACTTC.

The chain has TRBV12-3 or TRBV12-4 and TRBJ2-7; the D is unclear. This CDR3 is 14 amino acids long. V lost 3 bases, J lost 0 bases, and 9 bases lay in between. CDR3 amino acids: CASSLRPDSYEQYF. CDR3 coding DNA: TGTGCCAGCAGTTTGCGACCAGACTCCTACGAGCAGTACTTC.

This clonotype was counted ten times or more. This chain uses TRBV6-6 with TRBJ2-5; D gene ambiguous. Trimming cost V 6 bases and J 2 bases, with 7 bases left between them. This CDR3 has 12 residues. Germline CDR1 and CDR2: MNHNY and SVGAGI (reference sequence). The CDR3 DNA is TGTGCCAGCAGGGGCTTGCAAGAGACCCAGTACTTC. It is translated as CASRGLQETQYF.

Concerning this clonotype: Possible read error: a much larger clone is one base away. The chain combines TRBV7-8 with TRBJ2-2, with TRBD2 identical over 7 bases. This CDR3 has 16 residues. The J segment lost 4 bases and the V segment lost 0 bases, leaving 5 bases of the junction unmatched. Looked up from germline, CDR1 is SGHVS and CDR2 is FQNEAQ. The chain's CDR3 is CASSLAVAGVTGELFF. For the CDR3, the DNA is TGTGCCAGCAGCTTAGCGGTGGCGGGAGTCACCGGGGAGCTGTTTTTT.

This clonotype was picked up many times. V gene TRBV7-9 combines with J gene TRBJ2-1; D is perhaps TRBD1 (5 bases). V dropped 4 bases and J dropped 3 bases, with 10 bases sitting between them. CDR1 and CDR2 (germline): SEHNR, FQNEAQ (reference sequence). The CDR3 loop spans 14 amino acids. CDR3 coding DNA: TGTGCCAGCAGCTCAAAGACAGTCTACAATGAGCAGTTCTTC. Protein: CASSSKTVYNEQFF.